This T cell receptor beta chain comes out of a study of cytomegalovirus exposure and HLA in healthy donors. Study outcomes and limitations: The authors reported that TCR beta sequences could predict HLA-A and HLA-B alleles. These predictions were accurate for most subjects in the first cohort.

The PCR had 60 Vbeta and 13 Jbeta primers. The method was immunoSEQ multiplex PCR; TCRdb's version includes in-frame clones alone and lacks a portion of them. The sample holds over 120,000 clones, around 80% seen once. On this clone: Its specificity is unknown.

CDR3 size: 21 residues. Germline trimming cut 2 bases from V and 4 bases from J; bases unmatched to any gene: 17. The germline V gene encodes CDR1 SGHTA and CDR2 FQGTGA. What was sequenced was PBMCs. This chain uses TRBV7-3 with TRBJ2-2; 12 bases are shared with TRBD2. This clonotype was sampled from a female donor in good health and CMV-seronegative. This CDR3 is CASSLSLGLAGGPLATGELFF. The CDR3 coding sequence is TGTGCCAGCAGCTTATCCCTTGGGCTAGCGGGGGGGCCTCTAGCCACCGGGGAGCTGTTTTTT.